The 14 T cell receptor beta chains below all came from one sample that was sequenced in a study of patients and donors after allogeneic stem cell transplantation. TCRdb fed the RT-PCR reads into MiXCR, producing one record per CDR3 protein. The table has tens of thousands of distinct CDR3 sequences, 48% seen once; the top ten hold 50% to 75%. Sample: blood, either unsorted or a sorted T cell fraction (not recorded which). The receptors stem from a human donor who was either an allogeneic HSCT recipient or a stem cell or donor lymphocyte infusion donor (not recorded which). It is not recorded whose cells these are; they may come from a transplant donor.

V usage is TRBV24-1 and J usage is TRBJ2-1, with D unresolved. Germline CDR1 and CDR2: KGHDR and SFDVKD. CDR3 length equals 17 residues. Trimming removed 5 bases at V and 6 bases at J, with 22 bases between. Here the CDR3 reads CATSVEGPLGVVNEQFF. The DNA of the CDR3 is TGTGCCACCAGTGTCGAAGGACCCTTGGGTGTAGTCAATGAGCAGTTCTTC.

This clonotype showed up just a few times. J is TRBJ1-2 and V is TRBV12-3 or TRBV12-4; D gene unclear. V was clipped by 6 bases and J by 8 bases, with 22 bases between them. This CDR3 has 15 amino acids. The chain's CDR3 is CASSPQEWSSRGYTF. Here the CDR3 DNA reads TGTGCCAGCAGCCCCCAGGAGTGGAGTAGTAGGGGCTACACCTTC.

The chain couples TRBV9 to TRBJ2-5; 12 positions match TRBD1. After removal of 3 bases from V and 5 bases from J, the junction contained 8 bases not matched to a gene. Germline V lookup: CDR1 SGDLS, CDR2 YYNGEE. The CDR3 has 16 residues. In nucleotides, the CDR3 is TGTGCCAGCAGCGCGACCGGGACAGGGGGCGTTGAGACCCAGTACTTC. Translating it yields CASSATGTGGVETQYF.

This chain connects TRBV25-1 to TRBJ2-1; D uncertain. The V gene's germline CDR1 is MGHDK and CDR2 SYGVNS. V was shortened by 7 bases and J by 6 bases, with 7 bases between the two germline ends. The CDR3 loop spans 11 amino acids. The CDR3 coding sequence is TGTGCCAGCACCCTCATCAATGAGCAGTTCTTC. This sequence encodes CASTLINEQFF. Variable domain in full (rest from reference TRBV25-1 and TRBJ2-1): EADIYQTPRYLVIGTGKKITLECSQTMGHDKMYWYQQDPGMELHLIHYSYGVNSTEKGDLSSESTVSRIRTEHFPLTLESARPSHTSQYLCASTLINEQFFGPGTRLTVL.

This chain connects TRBV11-2 to TRBJ1-6; 9 bases fit TRBD1. The V and J ends lost 5 bases and 7 bases, in that order; junction bases with no gene match: 9. This CDR3 contains 16 residues. Germline CDR1 and CDR2: SGHAT and FQNNGV. CDR3 residues: CASSLTRDRANSPLHF. As DNA, the CDR3 is TGTGCCAGCAGCCTAACCCGGGACAGGGCGAATTCACCCCTCCACTTT.

Of note for this clonotype: A read error may account for a junction end that differs from germline. V gene TRBV28 combines with J gene TRBJ1-6; D perhaps matches TRBD1 (6 bases). Per germline, CDR1 MDHEN and CDR2 SYDVKM. The CDR3 runs 17 residues. The CDR3 DNA is TGTGCCAGCAGTCCCGCCAGGGGTCAGGGGAATAATTCACCGCTCCACTTT. As protein: CASSPARGQGNNSPLHF.

The rearrangement joins TRBV29-1 to TRBJ2-3, with D possibly called TRBD1 or TRBD2 (5 bases each). The CDR3 loop spans 14 amino acids. In germline, CDR1 is SQVTM, CDR2 ANQGSEA. Deletions cut 7 bases from V and 2 bases from J, with 16 bases between. The CDR3 sequence is CSARLRGHTDTQYF. DNA of the CDR3: TGCAGCGCTCGTCTACGGGGCCACACAGATACGCAGTATTTT.

This clonotype was found a few times. This rearrangement joins TRBV5-6 to TRBJ1-5; D is uncertain. CDR3 length equals 16 residues. Trimming left V 0 bases short and J 1 base short, with 11 bases between. The germline gives CDR1 SGHDT, CDR2 YYEEEE. The CDR3, as DNA: TGTGCCAGCAGCTTGGGACACCTCAGGAGCAATCAGCCCCAGCATTTT. Its translation is CASSLGHLRSNQPQHF.

The rearrangement joins TRBV29-1 to TRBJ1-1; 9 bases match TRBD1. This CDR3 comprises 11 residues. Germline CDR1 reads SQVTM; CDR2 reads ANQGSEA. The ends lost 7 bases at V and 11 bases at J; junction bases unmatched: 8. Here the CDR3 DNA reads TGCAGCGGGCGGACAGGGGTTGGTGCTTTCTTT. Encoded protein: CSGRTGVGAFF.

This clonotype was recorded only once. The V gene is TRBV7-9, the J gene TRBJ1-5, with TRBD1 as a possible D gene (6 bases). The CDR3 covers 13 residues. Germline CDR1 SEHNR, CDR2 FQNEAQ (reference sequence). V shed 5 bases and J shed 7 bases, with 12 bases lying between them. CDR3 amino acids: CASSPGVSQPQHF. CDR3 in DNA: TGTGCCAGCAGCCCAGGGGTAAGCCAGCCCCAGCATTTT.

This clonotype has just one count. This chain connects TRBV2 to TRBJ2-7; TRBD2 is a possible D gene (6 bases). The CDR3 spans 13 residues. Germline V gives CDR1 SNHLY, CDR2 FYNNEI. V lost 8 bases, J lost 7 bases, and 18 bases lay in between. The CDR3: CASGAGLTIEQYF. The CDR3 bases are TGTGCCAGCGGGGCGGGACTGACTATTGAGCAGTACTTC. Together with reference TRBV2 and TRBJ2-7, the CDR3 gives the full variable domain: EPEVTQTPSHQVTQMGQEVILRCVPISNHLYFYWYRQILGQKVEFLVSFYNNEISEKSEIFDDQFSVERPDGSNFTLKIRSTKLEDSAMYFCASGAGLTIEQYFGPGTRLTVT.

The rearrangement joins TRBV2 to TRBJ2-3; D perhaps matches TRBD1 (5 bases). With 6 bases removed from V and 1 base from J, the gap between germline ends came to 11 bases. The CDR3 consists of 14 residues. Looked up from germline, CDR1 is SNHLY and CDR2 is FYNNEI. In nucleotides, the CDR3 is TGTGCCAGCAGCCGACTGACAGGCACAGATACGCAGTATTTT. Translated, it gives CASSRLTGTDTQYF.

This chain uses TRBV14 with TRBJ2-1; D not certain. Germline lookup yields CDR1 SGHDN and CDR2 FVKESK. V was pared by 0 bases and J by 9 bases, with 9 bases between. The CDR3 contains 13 residues. This CDR3 is CASSQDFSTEQFF. As DNA, the CDR3 is TGTGCCAGCAGCCAAGATTTCTCTACTGAGCAGTTCTTC.

This clonotype was seen more than once but under ten times. V gene TRBV12-3 or TRBV12-4 combines with J gene TRBJ1-5, with D maybe TRBD1 (6 bases). V was trimmed by 5 bases and J by 11 bases, leaving 19 bases between them. The CDR3 runs 14 residues. The CDR3 region has the DNA TGTGCCAGCAGTCTGCAGGGGACCCAATCAGCCCAGCATTTT. Translating gives CASSLQGTQSAQHF.